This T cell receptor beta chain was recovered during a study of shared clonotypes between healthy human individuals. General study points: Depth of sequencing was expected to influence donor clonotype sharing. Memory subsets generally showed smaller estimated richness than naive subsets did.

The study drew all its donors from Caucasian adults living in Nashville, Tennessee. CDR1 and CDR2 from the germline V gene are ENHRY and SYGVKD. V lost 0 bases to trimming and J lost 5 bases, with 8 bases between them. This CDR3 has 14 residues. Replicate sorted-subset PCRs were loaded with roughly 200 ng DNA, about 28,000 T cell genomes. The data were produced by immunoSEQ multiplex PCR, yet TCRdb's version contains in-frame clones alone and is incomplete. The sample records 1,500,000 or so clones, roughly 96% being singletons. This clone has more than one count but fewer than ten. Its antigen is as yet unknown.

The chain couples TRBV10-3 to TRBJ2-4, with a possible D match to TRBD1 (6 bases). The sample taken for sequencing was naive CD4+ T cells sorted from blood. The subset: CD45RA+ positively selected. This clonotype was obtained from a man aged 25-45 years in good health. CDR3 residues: CAISESGAENIQYF. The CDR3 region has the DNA TGTGCCATCAGTGAGTCGGGGGCAGAAAACATTCAGTACTTC.